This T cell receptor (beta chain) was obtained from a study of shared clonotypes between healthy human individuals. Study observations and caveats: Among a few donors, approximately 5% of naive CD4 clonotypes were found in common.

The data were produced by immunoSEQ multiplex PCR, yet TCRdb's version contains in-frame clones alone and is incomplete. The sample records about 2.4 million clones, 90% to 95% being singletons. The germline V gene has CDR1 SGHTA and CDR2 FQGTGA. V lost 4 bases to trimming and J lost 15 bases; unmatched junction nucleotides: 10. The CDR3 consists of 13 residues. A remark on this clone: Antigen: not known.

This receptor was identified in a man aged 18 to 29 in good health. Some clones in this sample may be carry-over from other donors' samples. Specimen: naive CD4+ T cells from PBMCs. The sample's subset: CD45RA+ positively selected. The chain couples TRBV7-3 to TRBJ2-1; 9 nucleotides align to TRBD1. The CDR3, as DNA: TGTGCCAGCAGCTCCCAACAGGGGGCTGGGAGGTTCTTC. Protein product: CASSSQQGAGRFF.